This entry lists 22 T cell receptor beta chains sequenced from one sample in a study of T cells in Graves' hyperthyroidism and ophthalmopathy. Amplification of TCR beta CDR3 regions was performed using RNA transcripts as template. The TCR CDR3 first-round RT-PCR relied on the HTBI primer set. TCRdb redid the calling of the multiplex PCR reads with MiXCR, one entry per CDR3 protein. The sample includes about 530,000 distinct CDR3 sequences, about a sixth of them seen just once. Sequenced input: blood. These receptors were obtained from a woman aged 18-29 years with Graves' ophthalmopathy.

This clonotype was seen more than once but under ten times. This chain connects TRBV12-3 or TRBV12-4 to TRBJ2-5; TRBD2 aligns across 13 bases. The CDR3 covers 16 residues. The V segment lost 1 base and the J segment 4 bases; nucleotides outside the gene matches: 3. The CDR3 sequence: CASSLGGLAGVETQYF. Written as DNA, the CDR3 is TGTGCCAGCAGTTTAGGAGGACTAGCGGGGGTAGAGACCCAGTACTTC.

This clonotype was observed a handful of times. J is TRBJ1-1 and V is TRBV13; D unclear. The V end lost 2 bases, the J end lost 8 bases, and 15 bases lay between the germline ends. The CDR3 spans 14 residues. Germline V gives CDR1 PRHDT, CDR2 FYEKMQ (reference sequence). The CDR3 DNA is TGTGCCAGCAGCTTATCTCAAGAGGCAGCAGAAGCTTTCTTT. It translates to CASSLSQEAAEAFF.

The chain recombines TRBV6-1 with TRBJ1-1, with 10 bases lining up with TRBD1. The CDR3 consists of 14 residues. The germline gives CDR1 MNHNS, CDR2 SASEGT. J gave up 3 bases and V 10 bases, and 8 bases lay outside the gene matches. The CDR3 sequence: CAINRDRGYTEAFF. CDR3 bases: TGTGCCATCAACCGGGACAGGGGCTACACTGAAGCTTTCTTT.

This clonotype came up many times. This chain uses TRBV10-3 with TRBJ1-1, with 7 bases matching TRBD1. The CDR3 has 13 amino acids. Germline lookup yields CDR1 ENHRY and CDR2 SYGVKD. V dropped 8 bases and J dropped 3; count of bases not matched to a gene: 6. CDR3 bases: TGTGCCATCCCACAGGGGTGGGACACTGAAGCTTTCTTT. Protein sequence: CAIPQGWDTEAFF.

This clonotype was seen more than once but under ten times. The CDR3 sequence: CASSQETGEWGEQYF. In DNA, the CDR3 is TGCGCCAGCAGCCAAGAGACAGGGGAATGGGGCGAGCAGTACTTC. This chain connects TRBV4-1 to TRBJ2-7; 8 nucleotides agree with TRBD1. This CDR3 contains 15 residues. J was trimmed by 6 bases and V by 0 bases; bases with no gene match: 7. Germline V CDR1 and CDR2: MGHRA, YSYEKL.

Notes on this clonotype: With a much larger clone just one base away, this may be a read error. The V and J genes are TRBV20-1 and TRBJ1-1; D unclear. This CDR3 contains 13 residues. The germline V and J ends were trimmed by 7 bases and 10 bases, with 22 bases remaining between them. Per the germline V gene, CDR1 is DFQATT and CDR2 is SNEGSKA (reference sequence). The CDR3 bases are TGCAGTGGGACGGATCAAAGTAACGATGTAGCTTTCTTT. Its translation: CSGTDQSNDVAFF.

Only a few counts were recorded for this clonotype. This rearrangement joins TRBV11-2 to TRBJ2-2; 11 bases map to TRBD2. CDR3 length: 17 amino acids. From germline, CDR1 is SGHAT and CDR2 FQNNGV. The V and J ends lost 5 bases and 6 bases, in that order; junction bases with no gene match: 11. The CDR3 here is CASSPTSGRGKAGELFF. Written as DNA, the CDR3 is TGTGCCAGCAGCCCCACTAGCGGGAGAGGAAAGGCCGGGGAGCTGTTTTTT.

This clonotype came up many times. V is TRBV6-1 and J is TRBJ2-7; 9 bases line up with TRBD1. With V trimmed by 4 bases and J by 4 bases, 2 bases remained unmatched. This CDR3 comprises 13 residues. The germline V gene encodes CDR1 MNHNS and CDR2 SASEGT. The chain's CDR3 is CASSVQGAYEQYF. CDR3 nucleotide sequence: TGTGCCAGCAGTGTACAGGGGGCTTACGAGCAGTACTTC.

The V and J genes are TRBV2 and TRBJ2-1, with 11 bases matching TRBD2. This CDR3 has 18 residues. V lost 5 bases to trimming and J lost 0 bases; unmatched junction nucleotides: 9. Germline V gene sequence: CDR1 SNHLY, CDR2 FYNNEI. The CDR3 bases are TGTGCCAGCAGTCAGGGACTAGCGGTCTTGAACTCCTACAATGAGCAGTTCTTC. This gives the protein CASSQGLAVLNSYNEQFF.

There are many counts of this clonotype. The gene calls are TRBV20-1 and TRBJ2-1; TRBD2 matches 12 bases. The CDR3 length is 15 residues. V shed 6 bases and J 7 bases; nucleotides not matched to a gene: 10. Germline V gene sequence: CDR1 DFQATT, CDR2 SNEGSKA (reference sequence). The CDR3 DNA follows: TGCAGTGCCCCTCCGACTAGCGGGAGTATAAATGAGCAGTTCTTC. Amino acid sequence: CSAPPTSGSINEQFF.

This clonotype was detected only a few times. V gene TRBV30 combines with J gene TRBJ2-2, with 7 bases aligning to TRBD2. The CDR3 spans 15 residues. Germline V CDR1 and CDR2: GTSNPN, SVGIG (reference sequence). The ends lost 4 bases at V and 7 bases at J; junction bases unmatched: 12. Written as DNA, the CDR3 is TGTGCCTGGAAGGGCGGGGGAGAAGCGCGCGGGGAGCTGTTTTTT. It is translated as CAWKGGGEARGELFF.

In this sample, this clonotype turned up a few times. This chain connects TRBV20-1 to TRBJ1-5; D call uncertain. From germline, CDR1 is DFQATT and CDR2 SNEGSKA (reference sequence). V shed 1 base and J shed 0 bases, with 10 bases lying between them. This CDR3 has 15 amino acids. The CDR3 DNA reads TGCAGTGCTAGAGCGTCCCAGGATAGCAATCAGCCCCAGCATTTT. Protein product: CSARASQDSNQPQHF.

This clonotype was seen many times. Written as DNA, the CDR3 is TGTGCCAGCAGCGAGGAGGGCTATGAGCAGTTCTTC. Translated: CASSEEGYEQFF. The chain has TRBV6-1 and TRBJ2-1; the D gene is possibly TRBD2 (6 bases). Germline CDR1 and CDR2: MNHNS and SASEGT. This CDR3 has 12 residues. The V end was cut by 6 bases, the J end by 8 bases, with 11 bases between.

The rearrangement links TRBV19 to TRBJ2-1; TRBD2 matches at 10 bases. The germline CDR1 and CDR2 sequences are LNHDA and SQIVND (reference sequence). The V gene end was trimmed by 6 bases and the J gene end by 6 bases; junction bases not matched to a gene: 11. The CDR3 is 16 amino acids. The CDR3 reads CASSLETAGGPNEQFF. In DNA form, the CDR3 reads TGTGCCAGTAGCCTAGAAACAGCGGGGGGGCCCAATGAGCAGTTCTTC.

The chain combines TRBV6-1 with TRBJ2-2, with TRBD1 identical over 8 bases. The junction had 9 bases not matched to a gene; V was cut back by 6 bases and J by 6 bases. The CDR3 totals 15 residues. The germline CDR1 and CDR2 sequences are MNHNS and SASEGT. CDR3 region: CASRGNRGDAGELFF. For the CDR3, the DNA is TGTGCCAGCAGGGGGAACAGGGGGGACGCCGGGGAGCTGTTTTTT.

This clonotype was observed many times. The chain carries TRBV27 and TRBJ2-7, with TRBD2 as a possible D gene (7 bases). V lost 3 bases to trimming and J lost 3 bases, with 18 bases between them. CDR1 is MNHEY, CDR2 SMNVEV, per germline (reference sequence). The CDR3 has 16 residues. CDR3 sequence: CASSFGGAGLIYEQYF. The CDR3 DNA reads TGTGCCAGCAGTTTTGGGGGGGCGGGCCTCATCTACGAGCAGTACTTC.

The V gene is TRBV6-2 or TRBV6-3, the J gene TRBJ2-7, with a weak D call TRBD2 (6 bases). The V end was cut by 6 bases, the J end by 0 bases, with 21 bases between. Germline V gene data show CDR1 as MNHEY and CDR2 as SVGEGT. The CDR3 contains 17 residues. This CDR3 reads CASRPPVGTGDSYEQYF. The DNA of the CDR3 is TGTGCCAGCAGACCACCGGTAGGTACGGGAGACTCCTACGAGCAGTACTTC.

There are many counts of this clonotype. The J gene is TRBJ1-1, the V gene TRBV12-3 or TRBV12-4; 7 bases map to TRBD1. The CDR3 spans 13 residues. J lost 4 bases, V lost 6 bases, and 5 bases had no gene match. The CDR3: CASRITGVTEAFF. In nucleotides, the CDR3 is TGTGCCAGCAGGATAACAGGGGTCACTGAAGCTTTCTTT.

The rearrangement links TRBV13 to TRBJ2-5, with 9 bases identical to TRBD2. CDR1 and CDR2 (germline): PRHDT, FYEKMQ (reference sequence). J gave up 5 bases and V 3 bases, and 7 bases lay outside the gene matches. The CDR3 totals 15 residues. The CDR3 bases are TGTGCCAGCAGCTTCCCGAGTAGCGGGAGTGAGACCCAGTACTTC. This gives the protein CASSFPSSGSETQYF.

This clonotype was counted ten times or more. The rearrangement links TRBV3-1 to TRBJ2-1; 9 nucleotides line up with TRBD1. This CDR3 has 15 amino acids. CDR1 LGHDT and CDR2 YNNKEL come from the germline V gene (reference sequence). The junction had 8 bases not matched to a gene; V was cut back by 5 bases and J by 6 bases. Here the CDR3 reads CASSWRGQGFNEQFF. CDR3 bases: TGTGCCAGCAGCTGGCGCGGACAGGGGTTCAATGAGCAGTTCTTC.

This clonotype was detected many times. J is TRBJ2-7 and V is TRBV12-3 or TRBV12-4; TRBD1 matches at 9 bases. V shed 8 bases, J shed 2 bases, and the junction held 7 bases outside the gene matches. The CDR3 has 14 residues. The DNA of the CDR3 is TGTGCCAGCGGGTGGACAGGGGAGGCCTACGAGCAGTACTTC. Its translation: CASGWTGEAYEQYF.

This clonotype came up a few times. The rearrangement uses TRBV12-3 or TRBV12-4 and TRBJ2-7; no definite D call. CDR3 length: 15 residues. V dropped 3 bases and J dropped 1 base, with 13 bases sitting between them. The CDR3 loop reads CASSFLMRQSYEQYF. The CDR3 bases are TGTGCCAGCAGTTTTCTAATGAGGCAGTCCTACGAGCAGTACTTC.